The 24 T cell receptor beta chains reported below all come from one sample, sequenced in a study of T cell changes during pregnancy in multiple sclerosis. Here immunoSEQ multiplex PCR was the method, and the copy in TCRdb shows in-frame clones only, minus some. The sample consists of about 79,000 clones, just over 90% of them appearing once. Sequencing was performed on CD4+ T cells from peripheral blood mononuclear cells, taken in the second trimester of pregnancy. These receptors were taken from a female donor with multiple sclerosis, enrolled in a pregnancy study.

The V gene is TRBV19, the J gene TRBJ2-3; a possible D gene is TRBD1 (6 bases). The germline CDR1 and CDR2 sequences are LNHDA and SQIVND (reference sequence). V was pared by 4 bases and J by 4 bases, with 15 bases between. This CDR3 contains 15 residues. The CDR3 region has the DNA TGTGCCAGTAGTAAAGGGGGAGCGAGTGCAGATACGCAGTATTTT. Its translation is CASSKGGASADTQYF.

The CDR3 sequence: CASRPGLAAPSYEQYF. The CDR3 DNA sequence: TGTGCCAGCAGGCCGGGACTAGCGGCCCCCTCCTACGAGCAGTACTTC. This sequence joins TRBV5-5 and TRBJ2-7; 11 positions agree with TRBD2. The V gene's germline CDR1 is SGHKS and CDR2 YYEKEE (reference sequence). The V gene end was trimmed by 5 bases and the J gene end by 0 bases; junction bases not matched to a gene: 7. The CDR3 is 16 amino acids.

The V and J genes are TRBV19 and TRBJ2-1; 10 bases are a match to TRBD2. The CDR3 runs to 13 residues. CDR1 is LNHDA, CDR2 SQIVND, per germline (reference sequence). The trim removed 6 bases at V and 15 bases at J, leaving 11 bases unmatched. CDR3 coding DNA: TGTGCCAGTAGAACCCCCACTAGCGGGACATGGTTCTTC. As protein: CASRTPTSGTWFF.

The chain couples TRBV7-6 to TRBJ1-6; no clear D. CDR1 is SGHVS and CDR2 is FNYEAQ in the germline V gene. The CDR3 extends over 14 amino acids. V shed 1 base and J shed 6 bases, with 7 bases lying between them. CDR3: CASSLGWSNSPLHF. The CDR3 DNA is TGTGCCAGCAGCTTAGGATGGAGTAATTCACCCCTCCACTTT. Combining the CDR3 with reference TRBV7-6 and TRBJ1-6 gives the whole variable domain GAGVSQSPRYKVTKRGQDVALRCDPISGHVSLYWYRQALGQGPEFLTYFNYEAQQDKSGLPNDRFSAERPEGSISTLTIQRTEQRDSAMYRCASSLGWSNSPLHFGNGTRLTVT.

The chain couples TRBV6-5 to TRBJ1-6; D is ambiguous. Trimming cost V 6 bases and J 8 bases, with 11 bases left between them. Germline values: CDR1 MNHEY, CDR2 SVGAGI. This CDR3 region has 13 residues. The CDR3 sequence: CASRRDMDSPLHF. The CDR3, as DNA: TGTGCCAGCAGGAGAGATATGGATTCACCCCTCCACTTT.

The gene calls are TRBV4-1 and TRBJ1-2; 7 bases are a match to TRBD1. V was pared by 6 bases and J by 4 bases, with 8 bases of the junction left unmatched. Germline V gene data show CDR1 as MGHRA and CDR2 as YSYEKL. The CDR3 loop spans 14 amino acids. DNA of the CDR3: TGCGCCAGCAGTCCGGACAGGCGGGCCTATGGCTACACCTTC. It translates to CASSPDRRAYGYTF.

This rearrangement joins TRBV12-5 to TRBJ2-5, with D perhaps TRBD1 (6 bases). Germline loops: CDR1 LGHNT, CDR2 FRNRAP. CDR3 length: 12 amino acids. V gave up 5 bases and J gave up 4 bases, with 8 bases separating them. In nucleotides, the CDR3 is TGTGCTAGTGGTACAGGGTCAGAGACCCAGTACTTC. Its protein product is CASGTGSETQYF.

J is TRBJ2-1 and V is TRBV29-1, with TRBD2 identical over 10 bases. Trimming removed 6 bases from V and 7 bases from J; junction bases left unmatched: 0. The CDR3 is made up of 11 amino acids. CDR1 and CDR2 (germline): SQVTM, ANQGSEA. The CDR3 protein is CSVGLANEQFF. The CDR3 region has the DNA TGCAGCGTGGGACTAGCGAATGAGCAGTTCTTC.

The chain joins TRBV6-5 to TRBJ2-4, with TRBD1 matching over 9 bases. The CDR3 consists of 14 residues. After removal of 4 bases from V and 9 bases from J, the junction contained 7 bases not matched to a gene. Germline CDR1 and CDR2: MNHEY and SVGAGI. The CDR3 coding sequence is TGTGCCAGCAGTTCCGGACAGGGGTGGATCATTCAGTACTTC. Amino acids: CASSSGQGWIIQYF.

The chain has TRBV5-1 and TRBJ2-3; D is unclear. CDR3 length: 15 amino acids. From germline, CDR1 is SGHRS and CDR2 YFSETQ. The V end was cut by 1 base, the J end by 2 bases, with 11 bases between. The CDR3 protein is CASSLNGGATDTQYF. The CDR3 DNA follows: TGCGCCAGCAGCTTGAATGGCGGCGCCACAGATACGCAGTATTTT.

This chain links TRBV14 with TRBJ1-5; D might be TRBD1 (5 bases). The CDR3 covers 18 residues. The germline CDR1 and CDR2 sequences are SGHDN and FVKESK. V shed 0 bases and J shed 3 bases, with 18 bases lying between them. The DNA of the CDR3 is TGTGCCAGCAGCCAAGATGAGGACACCAAGCTTTACAATCAGCCCCAGCATTTT. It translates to CASSQDEDTKLYNQPQHF.

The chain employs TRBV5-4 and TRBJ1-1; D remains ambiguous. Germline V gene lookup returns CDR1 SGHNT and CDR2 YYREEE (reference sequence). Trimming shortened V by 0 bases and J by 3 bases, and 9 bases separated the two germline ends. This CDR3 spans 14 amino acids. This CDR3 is CASSLGQVYTEAFF. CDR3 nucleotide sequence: TGTGCCAGCAGCTTGGGGCAGGTTTACACTGAAGCTTTCTTT.

CDR3 DNA sequence: TGCGCCAGCAGCCAAGAATATGGGGGCAGGTCAGGGTACAATGAGCAGTTCTTC. The encoded protein is CASSQEYGGRSGYNEQFF. The chain carries TRBV4-3 and TRBJ2-1; D possibly corresponds to TRBD1 (6 bases). This CDR3 region has 18 residues. Between the trimmed V and J ends, which lost 0 bases and 4 bases, there was a span of 19 bases. Germline V gives CDR1 LGHNA, CDR2 YSLEER.

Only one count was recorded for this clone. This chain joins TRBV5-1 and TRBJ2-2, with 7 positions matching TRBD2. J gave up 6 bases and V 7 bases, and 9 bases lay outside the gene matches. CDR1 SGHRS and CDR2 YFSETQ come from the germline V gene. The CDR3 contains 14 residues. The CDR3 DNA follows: TGCGCCAGCGCCTCGGGAGGTTCTCCCGGGGAGCTGTTTTTT. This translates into CASASGGSPGELFF.

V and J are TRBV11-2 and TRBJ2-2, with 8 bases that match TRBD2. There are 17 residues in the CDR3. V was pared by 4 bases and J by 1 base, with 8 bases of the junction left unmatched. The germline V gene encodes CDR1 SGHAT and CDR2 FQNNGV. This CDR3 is CASSYLSGTLNTGELFF. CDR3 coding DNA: TGTGCCAGCAGCTACCTTAGCGGGACCCTGAACACCGGGGAGCTGTTTTTT.

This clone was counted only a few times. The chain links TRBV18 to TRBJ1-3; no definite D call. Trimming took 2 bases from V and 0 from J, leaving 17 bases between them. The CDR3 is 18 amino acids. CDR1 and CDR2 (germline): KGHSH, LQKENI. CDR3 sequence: CASSPLNPRESSGNTIYF. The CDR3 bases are TGTGCCAGCTCACCATTGAACCCTCGGGAGAGCTCTGGAAACACCATATATTTT.

CDR3 coding DNA: TGTGCCAGTAGTAGAAACAGGTTGAACACTGAAGCTTTCTTT. Translating gives CASSRNRLNTEAFF. This chain links TRBV19 with TRBJ1-1, with a tentative D call TRBD1 (5 bases). In germline, CDR1 is LNHDA, CDR2 SQIVND (reference sequence). V was pared by 4 bases and J by 0 bases, with 9 bases between. There are 14 residues in the CDR3.

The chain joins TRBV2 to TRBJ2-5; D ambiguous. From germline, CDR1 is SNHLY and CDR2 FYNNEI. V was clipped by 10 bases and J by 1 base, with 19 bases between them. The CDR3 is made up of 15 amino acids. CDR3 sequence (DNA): TGTGCCACCTCAAGTTCCCGCGAATTCCAAGAGACCCAGTACTTC. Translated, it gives CATSSSREFQETQYF. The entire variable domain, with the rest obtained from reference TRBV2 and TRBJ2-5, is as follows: EPEVTQTPSHQVTQMGQEVILRCVPISNHLYFYWYRQILGQKVEFLVSFYNNEISEKSEIFDDQFSVERPDGSNFTLKIRSTKLEDSAMYFCATSSSREFQETQYFGPGTRLLVL.

CDR3 in amino acids: CASIGRSSGNTIYF. The DNA for the CDR3 is TGTGCCAGCATCGGCCGGAGCTCTGGAAACACCATATATTTT. The J gene is TRBJ1-3, the V gene TRBV28; D gene uncertain. Germline V CDR1 and CDR2: MDHEN, SYDVKM. The CDR3 consists of 14 residues. V lost 7 bases, J lost 0 bases, and 10 bases lay in between.

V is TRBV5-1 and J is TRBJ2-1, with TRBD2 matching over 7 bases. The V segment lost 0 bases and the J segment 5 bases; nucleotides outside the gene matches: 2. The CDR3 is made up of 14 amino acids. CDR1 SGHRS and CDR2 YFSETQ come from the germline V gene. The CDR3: CASSLVLADNEQFF. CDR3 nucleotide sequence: TGCGCCAGCAGCTTGGTCCTAGCGGACAATGAGCAGTTCTTC.

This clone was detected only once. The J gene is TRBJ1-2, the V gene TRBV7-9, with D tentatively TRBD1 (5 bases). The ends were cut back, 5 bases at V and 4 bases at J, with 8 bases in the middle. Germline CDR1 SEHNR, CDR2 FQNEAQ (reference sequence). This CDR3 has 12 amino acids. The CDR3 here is CASSHDSYGYTF. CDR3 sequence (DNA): TGTGCCAGCAGCCACGACAGCTATGGCTACACCTTC.

The CDR3 reads CASSIVQGGTYEQYF. CDR3 bases: TGTGCCAGTAGTATAGTCCAGGGAGGGACCTACGAGCAGTACTTC. The rearrangement uses TRBV19 and TRBJ2-7; 7 positions match TRBD2. V was clipped by 1 base and J by 2 bases; unmatched bases: 5. Germline V gene sequence: CDR1 LNHDA, CDR2 SQIVND (reference sequence). The CDR3 is made up of 15 amino acids.

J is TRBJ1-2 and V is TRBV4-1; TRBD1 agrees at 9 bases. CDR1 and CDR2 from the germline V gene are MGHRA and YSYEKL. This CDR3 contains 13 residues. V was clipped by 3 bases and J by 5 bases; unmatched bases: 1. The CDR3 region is CASSHGTGYGYTF. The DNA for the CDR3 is TGCGCCAGCAGCCATGGGACAGGGTATGGCTACACCTTC.

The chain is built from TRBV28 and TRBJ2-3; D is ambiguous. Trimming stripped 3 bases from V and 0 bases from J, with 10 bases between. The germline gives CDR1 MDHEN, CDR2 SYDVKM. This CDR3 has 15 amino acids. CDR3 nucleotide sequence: TGTGCCAGCAGTTTTCTGGCAGGTAGCACAGATACGCAGTATTTT. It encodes CASSFLAGSTDTQYF.